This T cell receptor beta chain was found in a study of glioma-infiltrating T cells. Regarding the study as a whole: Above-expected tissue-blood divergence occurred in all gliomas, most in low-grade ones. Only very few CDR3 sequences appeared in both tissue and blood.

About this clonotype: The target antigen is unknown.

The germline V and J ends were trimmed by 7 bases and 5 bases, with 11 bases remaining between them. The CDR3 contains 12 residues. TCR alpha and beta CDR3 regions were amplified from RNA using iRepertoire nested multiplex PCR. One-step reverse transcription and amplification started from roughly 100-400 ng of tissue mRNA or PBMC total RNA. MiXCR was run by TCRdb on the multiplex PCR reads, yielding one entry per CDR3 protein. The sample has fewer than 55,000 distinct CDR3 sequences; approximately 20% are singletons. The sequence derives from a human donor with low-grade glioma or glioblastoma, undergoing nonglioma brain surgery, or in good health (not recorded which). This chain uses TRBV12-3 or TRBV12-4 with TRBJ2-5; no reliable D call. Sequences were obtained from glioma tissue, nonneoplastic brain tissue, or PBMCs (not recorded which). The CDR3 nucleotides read TGTGCCAGCACCAAGGCCTACGAGACCCAGTACTTC. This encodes CASTKAYETQYF.